This T cell receptor (beta chain) was documented in a study of shared clonotypes between healthy human individuals. Across the study: Per-donor plates numbered three CD4 naive, three CD4 memory, two CD8 naive and one CD8 memory.

TCRdb's table, derived via immunoSEQ multiplex PCR, lists solely in-frame clones and lacks some. Here the sample spans approximately 2.4 million clones, approximately 96% being singletons. A remark on this clone: Antigen: not known.

General study points: Estimated clonotype richness was generally higher in naive than memory subsets. What rarefaction showed was incomplete sorted-subset sequencing despite large depth.

Germline V gene sequence: CDR1 MNHNS, CDR2 SASEGT. The V and J ends lost 4 bases and 4 bases respectively, with 19 bases between them. This CDR3 is built from 16 residues. The gene calls are TRBV6-1 and TRBJ2-5; TRBD1 is a possible D gene (6 bases). Source material: naive CD4+ T cells sorted from blood. Subset specified: CD45RA+ positively selected. The TCR sequence derives from a young man in good health. The CDR3 bases are TGTGCCAGCAGTGGAAGGGGGTCCAGCACCGGAGAGACCCAGTACTTC. Encoded protein: CASSGRGSSTGETQYF.